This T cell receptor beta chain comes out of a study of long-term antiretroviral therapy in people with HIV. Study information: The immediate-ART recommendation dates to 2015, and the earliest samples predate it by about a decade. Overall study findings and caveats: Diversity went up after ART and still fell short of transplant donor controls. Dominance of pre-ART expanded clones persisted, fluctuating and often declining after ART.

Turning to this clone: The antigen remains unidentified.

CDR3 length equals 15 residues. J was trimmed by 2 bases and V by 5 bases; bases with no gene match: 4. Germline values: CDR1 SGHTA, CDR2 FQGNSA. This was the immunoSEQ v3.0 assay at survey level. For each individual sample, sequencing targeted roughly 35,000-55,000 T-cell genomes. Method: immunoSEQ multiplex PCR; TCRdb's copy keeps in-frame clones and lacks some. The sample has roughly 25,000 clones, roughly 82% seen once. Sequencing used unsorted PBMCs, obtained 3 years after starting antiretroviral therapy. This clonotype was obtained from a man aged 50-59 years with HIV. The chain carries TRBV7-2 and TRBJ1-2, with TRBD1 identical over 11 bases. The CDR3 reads CASSRTGGINYGYTF. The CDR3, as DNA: TGTGCCAGCAGCCGGACAGGGGGCATCAACTATGGCTACACCTTC.